These 31 T cell receptor beta chains were all obtained from the same sample, sequenced in a study of cytomegalovirus exposure and HLA in healthy donors. Amplification used 60 Vbeta primers and 13 Jbeta primers. Produced via immunoSEQ multiplex PCR; TCRdb's table is partial and in-frame only. In all, the sample yields some 130,000 clones. Sequencing was performed on PBMCs. The receptors were gathered from a woman aged 40 to 50 in good health and CMV-seropositive.

The chain employs TRBV11-1 and TRBJ2-7; perhaps TRBD1 as D (5 bases). Germline V gives CDR1 SGHAT, CDR2 FQDESV (reference sequence). Between the trimmed V and J ends, which lost 5 bases and 0 bases, there was a span of 8 bases. The CDR3 totals 13 residues. CDR3 coding DNA: TGTGCCAGCAGCATGGACACCTCCTACGAGCAGTACTTC. This encodes CASSMDTSYEQYF.

The chain links TRBV9 to TRBJ1-3; the match to TRBD1 covers 8 bases. The ends lost 0 bases at V and 3 bases at J; junction bases unmatched: 5. This CDR3 is built from 16 residues. Germline-derived CDR1 and CDR2 are SGDLS and YYNGEE. In DNA form, the CDR3 reads TGTGCCAGCAGCGTAGACAGGGGGAAAGGTGGAAACACCATATATTTT. Translation gives CASSVDRGKGGNTIYF.

The chain has TRBV5-6 and TRBJ2-2; possibly TRBD2 for D (6 bases). Per the germline V gene, CDR1 is SGHDT and CDR2 is YYEEEE. Trimming removed 1 base from V and 5 bases from J, with 9 bases in between. The CDR3 runs to 14 residues. The CDR3 DNA sequence: TGTGCCAGCAGCTTGCCCGGAGGGACCGGGGAGCTGTTTTTT. This codes for CASSLPGGTGELFF.

Notes on this clone: Other nucleotide sequences from this sample produce the same CDR3. The chain employs TRBV5-1 and TRBJ1-5, with D tentatively TRBD1 (6 bases). CDR3 length equals 15 residues. The V and J ends lost 0 bases and 0 bases respectively, with 7 bases between them. Germline V gene data show CDR1 as SGHRS and CDR2 as YFSETQ. Here the CDR3 reads CASSLAGDSNQPQHF. DNA for the CDR3: TGCGCCAGCAGCTTGGCAGGGGATAGCAATCAGCCCCAGCATTTT.

The chain carries TRBV6-1 and TRBJ2-7; TRBD2 matches at 8 bases. Looked up from germline, CDR1 is MNHNS and CDR2 is SASEGT. Trimming cost V 2 bases and J 7 bases; bases outside gene matches: 7. The CDR3 extends over 14 amino acids. CDR3 nucleotides: TGTGCCAGCAGTGAAAGGCGGGGCGGGGGGGAGCAGTACTTC. It codes for CASSERRGGGEQYF.

In nucleotides, the CDR3 is TGCGCCAGCAGCTTGGTCTTACGGGCGGAGGGGGAGCAGTTCTTC. It is translated as CASSLVLRAEGEQFF. The rearrangement links TRBV5-1 to TRBJ2-1, with D possibly matching TRBD2 (6 bases). There are 15 residues in the CDR3. The germline V gene encodes CDR1 SGHRS and CDR2 YFSETQ. The V end was cut by 0 bases, the J end by 10 bases, with 17 bases between.

The chain links TRBV2 to TRBJ1-2; a possible D gene is TRBD1 (6 bases). The V gene's germline CDR1 is SNHLY and CDR2 FYNNEI. V gave up 2 bases and J gave up 1 base, with 14 bases separating them. The length of the CDR3 is 16 residues. The CDR3, as DNA: TGTGCCAGCAGTGAATCTGGGCAGGGGCTTAACTATGGCTACACCTTC. Its translation is CASSESGQGLNYGYTF.

V is TRBV10-3 and J is TRBJ2-7; D unclear. Per the germline V gene, CDR1 is ENHRY and CDR2 is SYGVKD. There are 12 residues in the CDR3. V lost 2 bases and J lost 2, with 4 bases in between. CDR3 residues: CAISEIAYEQYF. The CDR3 nucleotides are TGTGCCATCAGTGAGATAGCCTACGAGCAGTACTTC.

The chain joins TRBV6-5 to TRBJ2-6; perhaps TRBD2 as D (5 bases). Trimming removed 2 bases from V and 0 bases from J, with 8 bases in between. Germline V gene sequence: CDR1 MNHEY, CDR2 SVGAGI. This CDR3 is built from 16 residues. CDR3 DNA: TGTGCCAGCAGTTACGTGGGGAGCTCTGGGGCCAACGTCCTGACTTTC. Translated, it gives CASSYVGSSGANVLTF.

The chain employs TRBV27 and TRBJ2-7; 12 positions match TRBD2. V lost 5 bases to trimming and J lost 2 bases; unmatched junction nucleotides: 4. Germline V gene data show CDR1 as MNHEY and CDR2 as SMNVEV (reference sequence). The length of the CDR3 is 15 residues. CDR3 in DNA: TGTGCCAGCAGTGAGGGACTAGCGGGTGCCTACGAGCAGTACTTC. Encoded protein: CASSEGLAGAYEQYF.

This chain uses TRBV7-2 with TRBJ2-7, with 8 bases matching TRBD2. After removal of 1 base from V and 3 bases from J, the junction contained 8 bases not matched to a gene. The CDR3 length is 16 residues. The germline V gene encodes CDR1 SGHTA and CDR2 FQGNSA. This CDR3 is CASSLDGGGTNYEQYF. In nucleotides, the CDR3 is TGTGCCAGCAGCTTAGATGGCGGGGGGACAAACTACGAGCAGTACTTC. Drawing the rest from reference TRBV7-2 and TRBJ2-7, the complete variable domain is GAGVSQSPSNKVTEKGKDVELRCDPISGHTALYWYRQSLGQGLEFLIYFQGNSAPDKSGLPSDRFSAERTGGSVSTLTIQRTQQEDSAVYLCASSLDGGGTNYEQYFGPGTRLTVT.

The gene calls are TRBV6-5 and TRBJ1-1; no firm D call. V lost 0 bases to trimming and J lost 1 base, with 9 bases between them. Germline lookup yields CDR1 MNHEY and CDR2 SVGAGI. The CDR3 has 15 amino acids. CDR3 sequence: CASSYSRKPNTEAFF. CDR3 coding DNA: TGTGCCAGCAGTTACTCTCGAAAGCCGAACACTGAAGCTTTCTTT.

This rearrangement joins TRBV29-1 to TRBJ2-1, with TRBD2 matching 7 bases. Trimming cost V 7 bases and J 9 bases; bases outside gene matches: 12. Germline V CDR1 and CDR2: SQVTM, ANQGSEA. This CDR3 comprises 13 residues. CDR3 nucleotide sequence: TGCAGCGCTACGCGACTAGCAGGATCTGAGCAGTTCTTC. This translates into CSATRLAGSEQFF.

The rearrangement links TRBV7-9 to TRBJ1-2; 9 nucleotides agree with TRBD1. Trimming removed 4 bases from V and 3 bases from J; junction bases left unmatched: 6. CDR1 is SEHNR, CDR2 FQNEAQ, per germline (reference sequence). The CDR3 has 15 amino acids. This CDR3 is CASSSDRGSYYGYTF. As DNA, the CDR3 is TGTGCCAGCAGCTCAGACAGGGGGAGCTACTATGGCTACACCTTC.

The chain is built from TRBV30 and TRBJ2-1; no definite D call. This CDR3 has 14 amino acids. Trimming took 4 bases from V and 2 from J, leaving 12 bases between them. The germline gives CDR1 GTSNPN, CDR2 SVGIG (reference sequence). CDR3 bases: TGTGCCTGGATTATGAACTCGCCCTACAATGAGCAGTTCTTC. Protein product: CAWIMNSPYNEQFF.

V usage is TRBV7-9 and J usage is TRBJ2-3, with 9 bases identical to TRBD1. J gave up 0 bases and V 5 bases, and 6 bases lay outside the gene matches. CDR1 SEHNR and CDR2 FQNEAQ come from the germline V gene (reference sequence). This CDR3 contains 16 residues. CDR3 DNA: TGTGCCAGCAGCCCAAGGACAGGGGAAAGCACAGATACGCAGTATTTT. Residues: CASSPRTGESTDTQYF.

The J gene is TRBJ2-3, the V gene TRBV6-5; 7 bases map to TRBD2. Germline trimming cut 2 bases from V and 5 bases from J; bases unmatched to any gene: 7. Germline CDR1 MNHEY, CDR2 SVGAGI. The CDR3 runs to 15 residues. CDR3 amino acids: CASSYGGLEVDTQYF. For the CDR3, the DNA is TGTGCCAGCAGTTACGGTGGACTAGAGGTAGATACGCAGTATTTT.

The chain has TRBV5-4 and TRBJ1-4, with D possibly matching TRBD1 (6 bases). This CDR3 has 15 residues. V was shortened by 0 bases and J by 0 bases, with 6 bases between the two germline ends. Germline loops: CDR1 SGHNT, CDR2 YYREEE (reference sequence). CDR3 amino acids: CASSLDRATNEKLFF. Here the CDR3 DNA reads TGTGCCAGCAGCTTGGACAGGGCAACTAATGAAAAACTGTTTTTT.

This sequence joins TRBV29-1 and TRBJ2-2; 7 nucleotides align to TRBD2. With 2 bases clipped from V and 3 bases from J, the junction kept 3 bases outside the gene matches. Germline V gene lookup returns CDR1 SQVTM and CDR2 ANQGSEA. There are 14 residues in the CDR3. The CDR3 region is CSVEFRGDTGELFF. Here the CDR3 DNA reads TGCAGCGTTGAATTCCGGGGGGACACCGGGGAGCTGTTTTTT.

J is TRBJ2-2 and V is TRBV27; the D gene is possibly TRBD1 (7 bases). The V end was cut by 3 bases, the J end by 5 bases, with 16 bases between. Germline V CDR1 and CDR2: MNHEY, SMNVEV (reference sequence). The CDR3 consists of 16 residues. CDR3 region: CASSFLTGAGTGELFF. The CDR3 DNA reads TGTGCCAGCAGTTTCTTAACAGGGGCGGGGACCGGGGAGCTGTTTTTT.

The genes are TRBV28 and TRBJ2-2, with D unresolved. This CDR3 has 14 residues. Germline V gene lookup returns CDR1 MDHEN and CDR2 SYDVKM. V dropped 1 base and J dropped 4 bases, with 7 bases sitting between them. CDR3 sequence (DNA): TGTGCCAGCAGTTTATTCAGGCGCACCGGGGAGCTGTTTTTT. It codes for CASSLFRRTGELFF.

The V gene is TRBV2, the J gene TRBJ2-2, with TRBD2 as a possible D gene (6 bases). Germline CDR1 SNHLY, CDR2 FYNNEI. This CDR3 contains 16 residues. The germline V and J ends were trimmed by 3 bases and 1 base, with 12 bases remaining between them. The CDR3 DNA follows: TGTGCCAGCAGTGAGTGGGGTAGCGGGAACACCGGGGAGCTGTTTTTT. Encoded protein: CASSEWGSGNTGELFF.

The CDR3 nucleotides are TGTGCCAGTAGTCTGGGAGCCCCACTCTACGAGCAGTACTTC. It is translated as CASSLGAPLYEQYF. This chain links TRBV19 with TRBJ2-7; tentative D call: TRBD2 (5 bases). The germline V gene has CDR1 LNHDA and CDR2 SQIVND (reference sequence). V was shortened by 5 bases and J by 3 bases, with 14 bases between the two germline ends. CDR3 length: 14 residues.

The chain has TRBV7-3 and TRBJ2-7, with TRBD2 identical over 9 bases. The CDR3 has 17 amino acids. V lost 5 bases, J lost 1 base, and 12 bases stayed unmatched. Germline V lookup: CDR1 SGHTA, CDR2 FQGTGA. The CDR3, as DNA: TGTGCCAGCAGCCTCTCTCAGGGCGGGAGGGATTCCTACGAGCAGTACTTC. This gives the protein CASSLSQGGRDSYEQYF. The entire variable domain, with the rest obtained from reference TRBV7-3 and TRBJ2-7, is as follows: GAGVSQTPSNKVTEKGKYVELRCDPISGHTALYWYRQSLGQGPEFLIYFQGTGAADDSGLPNDRFFAVRPEGSVSTLKIQRTERGDSAVYLCASSLSQGGRDSYEQYFGPGTRLTVT.

The gene calls are TRBV5-1 and TRBJ1-2, with 8 bases fitting TRBD1. Germline V gene lookup returns CDR1 SGHRS and CDR2 YFSETQ. V shed 2 bases, J shed 8 bases, and the junction held 11 bases outside the gene matches. There are 15 residues in the CDR3. The CDR3 loop reads CASSFGQGSSEGYTF. The CDR3 bases are TGCGCCAGCAGCTTCGGACAGGGCTCAAGTGAAGGCTACACCTTC.

The chain recombines TRBV9 with TRBJ2-1, with TRBD2 matching over 15 bases. The junction had 11 bases not matched to a gene; V was cut back by 4 bases and J by 9 bases. Germline V gives CDR1 SGDLS, CDR2 YYNGEE. This CDR3 has 17 residues. CDR3 protein: CASSPRGLAGGFGEQFF. In nucleotides, the CDR3 is TGTGCCAGCAGCCCCCGGGGACTAGCGGGAGGATTCGGTGAGCAGTTCTTC.

This chain links TRBV19 with TRBJ2-1; TRBD2 might be the D (6 bases). From germline, CDR1 is LNHDA and CDR2 SQIVND (reference sequence). The CDR3 spans 13 residues. V lost 3 bases, J lost 9 bases, and 12 bases lay in between. The CDR3: CASSMAGRGEQFF. CDR3 nucleotide sequence: TGTGCCAGTAGTATGGCGGGGAGAGGTGAGCAGTTCTTC.

Points on this clone: At one end, the junction sequence differs from germline, possibly due to a read error. This rearrangement joins TRBV28 to TRBJ2-4, with 14 nucleotides matching TRBD2. CDR3 length: 18 amino acids. Germline V gene lookup returns CDR1 MDHEN and CDR2 SYDVKM. CDR3 DNA: TGTGCCTGCAGTTCGGGGACTAGCGGGAGCCTGGCCAAAAACATTCAGTACTTC. It yields the protein CACSSGTSGSLAKNIQYF. Full variable domain (remainder filled in from reference TRBV28 and TRBJ2-4): DVKVTQSSRYLVKRTGEKVFLECVQDMDHENMFWYRQDPGLGLRLIYFSYDVKMKEKGDIPEGYSVSREKKERFSLILESASTNQTSMYLCACSSGTSGSLAKNIQYFGAGTRLSVL.

V is TRBV6-6 and J is TRBJ1-1; D gene uncertain. Germline V gives CDR1 MNHNY, CDR2 SVGAGI (reference sequence). Trimming shortened V by 5 bases and J by 4 bases, and 11 bases separated the two germline ends. The CDR3 is 13 amino acids. CDR3 loop: CASSRLAGTEAFF. CDR3 DNA sequence: TGTGCCAGCAGTCGGCTAGCGGGCACTGAAGCTTTCTTT.

V gene TRBV27 combines with J gene TRBJ2-1; 14 positions match TRBD2. This CDR3 has 15 residues. Germline V CDR1 and CDR2: MNHEY, SMNVEV (reference sequence). Trimming took 4 bases from V and 9 from J; bases not matched to a gene: 5. The CDR3: CASSSGTSGSLEQFF. The DNA for the CDR3 is TGTGCCAGCAGTTCCGGGACTAGCGGGAGTCTTGAGCAGTTCTTC.

In DNA, the CDR3 is TGTGCCAGCAGTTGGGCGATCCCGGGACTCGGGGTTGGTCAGCCCCAGCATTTT. As protein: CASSWAIPGLGVGQPQHF. The chain joins TRBV27 to TRBJ1-5; D may be TRBD1 (5 bases). The CDR3 is made up of 18 amino acids. V lost 4 bases and J 6 bases, leaving 25 bases between the germline ends. Germline values: CDR1 MNHEY, CDR2 SMNVEV (reference sequence).